This record covers a single T cell receptor beta chain. The data are from a study of T cells in Graves' hyperthyroidism and ophthalmopathy. TCR beta CDR3 regions were amplified from RNA. During a first-round RT-PCR of the TCR CDR3, the HTBI primer set was used. TCRdb independently ran MiXCR on the multiplex PCR reads; one entry per CDR3 protein. Here the sample spans around 800,000 distinct CDR3 sequences, over 35% being singletons. Graves' hyperthyroidism is called stable when ophthalmopathy does not progress within 18 months. Pregnant or lactating patients were excluded, as were those with uncontrolled infection or other autoimmune disease. In making diagnoses, clinical symptoms, serum thyroxine and TRAb, thyroid ultrasound and orbital computed tomography were all used. The authors obtained PBMCs from more than 8 ml of fresh peripheral blood. CDR3 length equals 18 residues. Trimming stripped 9 bases from V and 3 bases from J, with 26 bases between. The V gene's germline CDR1 is SNHLY and CDR2 FYNNEI.

The sequenced sample consisted of blood. The genes are TRBV2 and TRBJ1-4, with a tentative D call TRBD1 (6 bases). The receptor was derived from a man aged 18 to 29 with Graves' hyperthyroidism. The CDR3 region has the DNA TGTGCCAGTAGGTTGACAGGAGGCCTGACTGAAGCTAATGAAAAACTGTTTTTT. It specifies CASRLTGGLTEANEKLFF.